The 14 T cell receptor beta chains below come from one sample, sequenced in a study of early T cells in non-severe SARS-CoV-2 infection. TCRdb redid the calling of the 5' RACE reads with MiXCR, one entry per CDR3 protein. The table records 30,000 to 40,000 distinct CDR3 sequences, roughly 7.9% of them present only once. Sequencing used whole blood, obtained at baseline. These receptors were collected from an adult who was a healthcare worker with PCR-confirmed SARS-CoV-2 infection or an uninfected control (not recorded which).

This clonotype was counted between two and nine times. The chain couples TRBV7-6 to TRBJ1-2, with D maybe TRBD1 (5 bases). Germline lookup yields CDR1 SGHVS and CDR2 FNYEAQ. The V end was cut by 1 base, the J end by 4 bases, with 13 bases between. The CDR3 has 15 amino acids. The CDR3 region is CASSLDSGPSYGYTF. In nucleotides, the CDR3 is TGTGCCAGCAGCTTAGATTCGGGGCCCTCCTATGGCTACACCTTC.

This clonotype has a handful of counts. The gene calls are TRBV12-3 or TRBV12-4 and TRBJ2-3, with D perhaps TRBD2 (5 bases). This CDR3 is 14 amino acids long. V dropped 5 bases and J dropped 2 bases, with 11 bases sitting between them. CDR3 residues: CASSLTDYTDTQYF. CDR3 coding DNA: TGTGCCAGCAGTCTTACTGACTACACAGATACGCAGTATTTT.

This clonotype was seen at least ten times. The chain employs TRBV12-3 or TRBV12-4 and TRBJ2-1, with 7 bases matching TRBD2. The length of the CDR3 is 15 residues. The ends lost 4 bases at V and 8 bases at J; junction bases unmatched: 11. This CDR3 reads CASSSRGAGTHEQFF. The DNA for the CDR3 is TGTGCCAGCAGTTCCCGTGGAGCGGGGACCCATGAGCAGTTCTTC.

This clonotype was observed a handful of times. The V gene is TRBV12-3 or TRBV12-4, the J gene TRBJ2-1; D is perhaps TRBD1 or TRBD2 (5 bases each). This CDR3 is 16 amino acids long. The V gene lost 1 base and the J gene lost 6 bases, with 16 bases spanning the gap. This CDR3 is CASSLGAGLRGNEQFF. The DNA for the CDR3 is TGTGCCAGCAGTTTAGGGGCGGGCCTAAGGGGCAATGAGCAGTTCTTC.

In its sample, this clonotype was seen a few times. The gene calls are TRBV2 and TRBJ2-7; D may be TRBD2 (6 bases). The CDR3 has 16 amino acids. Trimming took off 6 bases at V and 3 bases at J, with 21 bases between the two ends. Germline lookup yields CDR1 SNHLY and CDR2 FYNNEI. CDR3 sequence reads: CASSLVSRDWGYEQYF. Written as DNA, the CDR3 is TGTGCCAGCAGCCTAGTTAGCCGGGACTGGGGCTACGAGCAGTACTTC.

This clonotype has a handful of counts. J is TRBJ2-1 and V is TRBV6-4; 9 nucleotides line up with TRBD2. Germline CDR1 reads MRHNA; CDR2 reads SNTAGT. The CDR3 has 15 residues. Trimming took 3 bases from V and 4 from J; bases not matched to a gene: 4. The chain's CDR3 is CASSEGTSPYNEQFF. The DNA for the CDR3 is TGTGCCAGCAGTGAGGGGACTAGCCCTTACAATGAGCAGTTCTTC.

This clonotype was seen only a few times. The gene calls are TRBV5-4 and TRBJ2-1; no reliable D call. Trimming left V 2 bases short and J 0 bases short, with 9 bases between. Per germline, CDR1 SGHNT and CDR2 YYREEE (reference sequence). The CDR3 extends over 15 amino acids. The CDR3 here is CASSFERTSYNEQFF. The CDR3 DNA reads TGTGCCAGCAGCTTCGAGCGAACCTCCTACAATGAGCAGTTCTTC.

Only a few counts were recorded for this clonotype. For the CDR3, the DNA is TGTGCCAGCAGTAAAGAGGGGACAGGGGTTGTCTACGAGCAGTACTTC. Protein: CASSKEGTGVVYEQYF. This rearrangement joins TRBV7-9 to TRBJ2-7; TRBD1 aligns across 10 bases. The CDR3 runs to 16 residues. Germline CDR1 reads SEHNR; CDR2 reads FQNEAQ (reference sequence). V was clipped by 6 bases and J by 3 bases; unmatched bases: 11.

This clonotype has a handful of counts. The V gene is TRBV7-9, the J gene TRBJ1-2; 10 nucleotides align to TRBD1. This CDR3 has 14 amino acids. J was trimmed by 8 bases and V by 5 bases; bases with no gene match: 8. CDR1 SEHNR and CDR2 FQNEAQ come from the germline V gene (reference sequence). Written as DNA, the CDR3 is TGTGCCAGCAGCCAAAGACAGGGGGCCCGCGGCTACACCTTC. Protein sequence: CASSQRQGARGYTF.

J is TRBJ2-7 and V is TRBV5-1; tentatively, D is TRBD1 (5 bases). CDR3 size: 12 residues. Germline V CDR1 and CDR2: SGHRS, YFSETQ. Trimming removed 3 bases from V and 9 bases from J, with 13 bases in between. CDR3 region: CASSSSVGAQYF. The CDR3 coding sequence is TGCGCCAGCAGCTCGTCCGTTGGGGCGCAGTACTTC.

V gene TRBV12-3 or TRBV12-4 combines with J gene TRBJ1-1; D is perhaps TRBD1 (5 bases). V was shortened by 6 bases and J by 3 bases, with 14 bases between the two germline ends. This CDR3 spans 14 amino acids. The CDR3: CASRAQAFDTEAFF. CDR3 sequence (DNA): TGTGCCAGCAGAGCACAGGCTTTTGACACTGAAGCTTTCTTT.

The V and J genes are TRBV7-9 and TRBJ2-7, with a possible D match to TRBD1 (7 bases). The V gene lost 4 bases and the J gene lost 6 bases, with 16 bases spanning the gap. The germline V gene has CDR1 SEHNR and CDR2 FQNEAQ (reference sequence). This CDR3 has 14 amino acids. The CDR3 DNA is TGTGCCAGCAGCTCTCAGGGGGGACGGGGCGAGCAGTACTTC. Translation: CASSSQGGRGEQYF.

V gene TRBV27 combines with J gene TRBJ2-6, with 10 bases matching TRBD1. Trimming cost V 6 bases and J 2 bases; bases outside gene matches: 7. Germline values: CDR1 MNHEY, CDR2 SMNVEV (reference sequence). The CDR3 consists of 17 residues. The CDR3 DNA follows: TGTGCCAGCAGAAACGCCGGGACAGGGGCTGGGGCCAACGTCCTGACTTTC. Translating it yields CASRNAGTGAGANVLTF.

This clonotype has ten or more counts. This chain links TRBV4-2 with TRBJ2-1; 8 bases match TRBD2. CDR3 size: 16 residues. Germline CDR1 reads LGHNA; CDR2 reads YNFKEQ. The trim removed 1 base at V and 4 bases at J, leaving 6 bases unmatched. CDR3 bases: TGTGCCAGCAGCCAAGGGGCGGGGGGAAATTACAATGAGCAGTTCTTC. This encodes CASSQGAGGNYNEQFF.